This T cell receptor (beta chain) originates from a study of regulatory T cells in long-lasting Graves disease. Germline V gene sequence: CDR1 LNHDA, CDR2 SQIVND (reference sequence). The ends were cut back, 5 bases at V and 4 bases at J, with 15 bases in the middle. This CDR3 has 14 amino acids. As concerns this clonotype: A much larger clone is a single base away; this may be a read error.

Combining iRepertoire HTBI primers with Arm-PCR of CDR3 regions, the authors built TCR beta libraries. Using its own MiXCR run on the multiplex PCR reads, TCRdb lists one record per CDR3 protein. The table records about 470,000 distinct CDR3 sequences, roughly 20% of them present only once. Time point defined: persistent/refractory GD, antithyroid drugs over 5 years with positive TRAb. The TCR library was made from RNA extracted from PBMCs. This clonotype was sampled from a female donor with Graves disease. This chain connects TRBV19 to TRBJ2-7; unclear D gene. Material: peripheral blood mononuclear cells (PBMCs), obtained when the disease was refractory, from a patient treated with antithyroid drugs. Here the CDR3 DNA reads TGTGCCAGTAGTCCGGAAAGTCAGCCTTACGAGCAGTACTTC. Encoded protein: CASSPESQPYEQYF.